This TCR beta chain is drawn from a study of human CD8 memory T cell subsets. Findings and limits, study-wide: Effector memory cells lacked the similarly high diversity that stem-like memory and precursor exhausted T cells had.

As regards this clonotype: Its antigen is as yet unknown.

UMI-labeled 5' RACE was used to make TCR beta libraries. In the source study's methods: There were between roughly 3,000 and 20,000 functional CDR3 beta clonotypes held in each TCR beta library. TCRdb derives one entry per CDR3 protein from the 5' RACE reads, leaving out DNA. What appears here as the V and J calls and clone size reflects TCRdb's work, not the paper's. Its table records thousands of distinct CDR3 sequences. It was by negative magnetic separation that total CD8+ T cells were enriched. In germline, CDR1 is DFQATT, CDR2 SNEGSKA (reference sequence). The CDR3 runs 15 residues. This TCR came from a human donor in good health. The chain is built from TRBV20-1 and TRBJ2-3; checking the TCRdb D call of TRBD2 is not possible without DNA. Sequencing used CD8+ T cells from PBMCs. The CDR3 protein is CSARDRAGGPDTQYF.